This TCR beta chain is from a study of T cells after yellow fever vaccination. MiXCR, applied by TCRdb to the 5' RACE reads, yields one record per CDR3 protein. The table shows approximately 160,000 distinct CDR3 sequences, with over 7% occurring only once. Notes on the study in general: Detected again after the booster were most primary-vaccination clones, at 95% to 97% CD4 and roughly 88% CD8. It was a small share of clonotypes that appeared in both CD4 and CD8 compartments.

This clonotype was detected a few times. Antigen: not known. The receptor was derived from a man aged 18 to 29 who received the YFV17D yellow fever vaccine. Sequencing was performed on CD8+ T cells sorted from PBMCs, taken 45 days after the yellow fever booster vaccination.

CDR3 loop: CASIWTADSNQPQHF. The CDR3 DNA sequence: TGTGCCAGCATTTGGACGGCTGATAGCAATCAGCCCCAGCATTTT. The J gene is TRBJ1-5, the V gene TRBV6-1; D ambiguous. The germline V gene encodes CDR1 MNHNS and CDR2 SASEGT. CDR3 length equals 15 residues. V lost 7 bases to trimming and J lost 0 bases, with 13 bases between them.